These 21 T cell receptor beta chains came from one sample sequenced in a study of tumor and adjacent non-tumor tissue in lung cancer. No cell sorting was done before RNA was extracted from the tissue. The library came from three nested PCR rounds adapted from ARM-PCR protocols. One entry per CDR3 protein, called by TCRdb with MiXCR from the multiplex PCR reads. The table records 60,000 to 95,000 distinct CDR3 sequences, over 70% of them present only once. The specimen sequenced was lung tumor tissue. Every receptor here comes from a woman in her forties or fifties with non-small cell lung cancer.

Note on this clonotype: Relative to the germline gene, one junction end is altered; a read error may explain this. The chain links TRBV7-8 to TRBJ2-1, with a weak D call TRBD1 (5 bases). The CDR3 totals 14 residues. CDR1 is SGHVS and CDR2 is FQNEAQ in the germline V gene. The CDR3 sequence: CVSSFLAGLNEQFF. CDR3 sequence (DNA): TGTGTCAGCAGCTTTCTGGCAGGGCTTAATGAGCAGTTCTTC.

Worth noting for this clonotype: In this CDR3 the conserved last residue, phenylalanine or tryptophan, is missing, so a read error is likely. The V call is TRBV6-5, the J call TRBJ1-6; the D is unclear. This CDR3 region has 16 residues. From germline, CDR1 is MNHEY and CDR2 SVGAGI. CDR3 region: CVSSPLLDGNNSPLHC. The CDR3 DNA reads TGTGTCAGCAGTCCCCTCTTGGACGGCAATAATTCACCCCTCCACTGT.

Of note for this clonotype: Possible read error: a much larger clone is one base away. The rearrangement joins TRBV11-2 to TRBJ1-5; the match to TRBD1 covers 11 bases. CDR1 and CDR2 from the germline V gene are SGHAT and FQNNGV. This CDR3 contains 17 residues. The CDR3 region has the DNA TGTGTCAGCAGCCCCGGACAGGGGGCGCAAGGCAATCAGCCCCAGCATTTT. Protein sequence: CVSSPGQGAQGNQPQHF.

This clonotype has a handful of counts. Given a much more abundant clone one base away, this may be a read error. DNA for the CDR3: TGTGCCAGCAGTTCCAGAGGACAGGGGAGGGGTCAGCCCCAGCATTTT. Its translation: CASSSRGQGRGQPQHF. The gene calls are TRBV28 and TRBJ1-5, with 9 bases lining up with TRBD1. V was clipped by 4 bases and J by 6 bases; unmatched bases: 10. The V gene's germline CDR1 is MDHEN and CDR2 SYDVKM. The CDR3 sequence is 16 residues long. Using reference TRBV28 and TRBJ1-5 for the parts outside the CDR3, the full variable domain is DVKVTQSSRYLVKRTGEKVFLECVQDMDHENMFWYRQDPGLGLRLIYFSYDVKMKEKGDIPEGYSVSREKKERFSLILESASTNQTSMYLCASSSRGQGRGQPQHFGDGTRLSIL.

Details on this clonotype: Being one base from a much bigger clone, this may be a read error. This chain joins TRBV6-4 and TRBJ2-2; 7 nucleotides line up with TRBD2. The CDR3 is 15 amino acids. CDR1 and CDR2 from the germline V gene are MRHNA and SNTAGT. V lost 4 bases to trimming and J lost 6 bases; unmatched junction nucleotides: 8. The CDR3 loop reads CASSASRTSPGELFF. In DNA, the CDR3 is TGTGCCAGCAGTGCGTCCAGGACTAGTCCCGGGGAGCTGTTTTTT.

The J gene is TRBJ1-1, the V gene TRBV4-1; D gene uncertain. Germline V gives CDR1 MGHRA, CDR2 YSYEKL. The CDR3 is 13 amino acids. V was pared by 0 bases and J by 9 bases, with 11 bases between. The CDR3 here is CASSQELSSQAFF. CDR3 sequence (DNA): TGCGCCAGCAGCCAAGAACTTAGTAGTCAAGCTTTCTTT.

The chain has TRBV5-4 and TRBJ1-2, with TRBD1 matching over 7 bases. J was trimmed by 7 bases and V by 1 base; bases with no gene match: 7. The CDR3 runs 14 residues. Germline CDR1 is SGHNT and CDR2 is YYREEE (reference sequence). CDR3 in amino acids: CASSLWDRPGGYTF. CDR3 nucleotide sequence: TGTGCCAGCAGCTTGTGGGACAGACCGGGTGGCTACACCTTC.

This clonotype was seen just once. The CDR3 ends on some other residue instead of the conserved phenylalanine or tryptophan, so this is likely a read error. This chain connects TRBV12-3 or TRBV12-4 to TRBJ2-5; D call uncertain. This CDR3 region has 14 residues. The DNA for the CDR3 is TGTGCCAGCAGTTTAATGGCAGGTCAAGGGACCCAGTACATC. It codes for CASSLMAGQGTQYI.

The chain is built from TRBV20-1 and TRBJ2-5; D may match TRBD1 or TRBD2 (6 bases each). V was pared by 6 bases and J by 4 bases, with 18 bases between. The CDR3 length is 14 residues. Germline values: CDR1 DFQATT, CDR2 SNEGSKA (reference sequence). This CDR3 reads CSAHRLRGGETQYF. The DNA of the CDR3 is TGCAGTGCCCATCGCCTCAGGGGAGGAGAGACCCAGTACTTC.

This sequence joins TRBV6-6 and TRBJ2-1, with TRBD2 matching over 8 bases. Germline V lookup: CDR1 MNHNY, CDR2 SVGAGI (reference sequence). This CDR3 contains 17 residues. J gave up 3 bases and V 0 bases, and 7 bases lay outside the gene matches. The CDR3 reads CASSYSTGGPSYNEQFF. The DNA of the CDR3 is TGTGCCAGCAGTTACTCAACGGGAGGGCCGAGCTACAATGAGCAGTTCTTC.

A note on this clonotype: One end of the junction varies from germline; a read error may be responsible. V gene TRBV11-1 combines with J gene TRBJ2-7, with 12 bases fitting TRBD2. Germline V CDR1 and CDR2: SGHAT, FQDESV (reference sequence). This CDR3 has 17 residues. The chain's CDR3 is CANSPVTSGSFFDEQYF. The CDR3 DNA is TGTGCCAACAGCCCGGTGACTAGCGGGAGCTTTTTCGACGAGCAGTACTTC.

The sample holds a few counts of this clonotype. A read error may explain this, as a much larger clone is one base away. The J gene is TRBJ2-5, the V gene TRBV5-6; a possible D gene is TRBD2 (6 bases). The germline V and J ends were trimmed by 0 bases and 4 bases, with 19 bases remaining between them. The CDR3 totals 17 residues. The germline V gene encodes CDR1 SGHDT and CDR2 YYEEEE. DNA of the CDR3: TGTGCCAGCAGCTTGGGCCCCCTGGGACTGGGAACAGAGACCCAGTACTTC. Translation gives CASSLGPLGLGTETQYF.

To note about this clonotype: Since a much larger clone is just one base distant, this may be a read error. V gene TRBV28 combines with J gene TRBJ2-7; TRBD1 matches at 8 bases. The CDR3 loop spans 15 amino acids. Germline CDR1 and CDR2: MDHEN and SYDVKM. V was clipped by 7 bases and J by 6 bases; unmatched bases: 14. The CDR3 here is CASTNDRGRPCEQYF. The CDR3 region has the DNA TGTGCCAGCACCAATGACAGGGGTAGGCCCTGCGAGCAGTACTTC.

A remark on this clonotype: A junction boundary mismatches the germline segment, possibly from a read error. V gene TRBV11-2 combines with J gene TRBJ1-5; D remains unclear. CDR3 length: 15 amino acids. The germline gives CDR1 SGHAT, CDR2 FQNNGV. The CDR3 spells CVSRLEGRGSRPQHF. The CDR3 coding sequence is TGTGTCAGCAGATTAGAAGGCAGAGGTTCCCGGCCCCAGCATTTT. The whole variable domain, filled in from reference TRBV11-2 and TRBJ1-5, reads EAGVAQSPRYKIIEKRQSVAFWCNPISGHATLYWYQQILGQGPKLLIQFQNNGVVDDSQLPKDRFSAERLKGVDSTLKIQPAKLEDSAVYLCVSRLEGRGSRPQHFGDGTRLSIL.

This clonotype appeared a single time. This rearrangement joins TRBV10-3 to TRBJ2-1, with D perhaps matching TRBD2 (7 bases). The V end was cut by 4 bases, the J end by 6 bases, with 16 bases between. The CDR3 is 15 residues long. Germline CDR1 reads ENHRY; CDR2 reads SYGVKD. CDR3 coding DNA: TGTGCCATCAGTGGGACTTACGGGGGGCGCAATGAGCAGTTCTTC. It codes for CAISGTYGGRNEQFF.

Remarks on this clonotype: Relative to the germline gene, one junction end is altered; a read error may explain this. The chain employs TRBV11-2 and TRBJ2-7; D gene uncertain. From germline, CDR1 is SGHAT and CDR2 FQNNGV. The CDR3 has 14 residues. CDR3 DNA: TGTGCCAACAGCTTGGTTAGGTACAGCTACGAGCAGTACTTC. This codes for CANSLVRYSYEQYF.

The chain is built from TRBV6-1 and TRBJ2-7; 10 positions agree with TRBD2. CDR3 length equals 15 residues. Per the germline V gene, CDR1 is MNHNS and CDR2 is SASEGT. J lost 4 bases, V lost 8 bases, and 11 bases had no gene match. This chain's CDR3 is CASEDGTSGEYEQYF. The CDR3 DNA follows: TGTGCCAGCGAAGATGGAACTAGCGGGGAGTACGAGCAGTACTTC.

With respect to this clonotype: A read error may account for a junction end that differs from germline. The chain uses TRBV6-6 and TRBJ2-1; tentative D call: TRBD1 (6 bases). CDR3 length: 16 residues. Germline CDR1 is MNHNY and CDR2 is SVGAGI (reference sequence). The CDR3 loop is CASSYRRGASYNEQFF. The CDR3, as DNA: TGTGCGAGCAGTTACCGCAGGGGAGCGTCCTACAATGAGCAGTTCTTC.

About this clonotype itself: One end of the junction fails to match germline, which may point to a read error. J is TRBJ2-3 and V is TRBV6-5; D is possibly TRBD1 or TRBD2 (7 bases each). Germline assignment: CDR1 MNHEY and CDR2 SVGAGI. The length of the CDR3 is 14 residues. Here the CDR3 reads CANSYWGDREGQYF. The CDR3 region has the DNA TGTGCCAACAGTTACTGGGGAGACAGGGAGGGACAGTATTTT.

With respect to this clonotype: One base away lies a much larger clone, so this may be a sequencing read error. The chain links TRBV20-1 to TRBJ2-5; D remains unclear. V was shortened by 8 bases and J by 5 bases, with 18 bases between the two germline ends. CDR1 is DFQATT, CDR2 SNEGSKA, per germline (reference sequence). The CDR3 is made up of 13 amino acids. CDR3 sequence (DNA): TGCAGTACTGCCCGACCCGGTGGGGAGACCCAGTACTTC. Amino acid sequence: CSTARPGGETQYF.

To note about this clonotype: A junction boundary mismatches the germline segment, possibly from a read error. The chain employs TRBV6-5 and TRBJ2-3; possibly TRBD2 for D (6 bases). Germline V gene data show CDR1 as MNHEY and CDR2 as SVGAGI. The CDR3 contains 16 residues. The CDR3 sequence: CASSHYRGTSIDTQYF. The CDR3 DNA is TGTGCCAGTAGTCATTACCGGGGGACGAGCATAGATACGCAGTATTTT.